The clone carrying this T cell receptor (beta chain) was detected only a few times. The antigen remains unidentified. The data were taken from a study of T cell responses to AZD1222 COVID-19 vaccine. Sequencing was performed with immunoSEQ multiplex PCR; in TCRdb, only in-frame clones are kept and a portion is missing. The data hold under 150,000 clones, with roughly 90% observed a single time. Study conclusions and caveats: Targets within unmutated variant regions were reportedly found for nearly half of spike-specific TCRs.

V was pared by 5 bases and J by 4 bases, with 5 bases between. The germline gives CDR1 SEHNR, CDR2 FQNEAQ (reference sequence). The CDR3 is 12 amino acids. The source was peripheral blood, collected on day 0 of AZD1222 vaccination. The rearrangement uses TRBV7-9 and TRBJ1-4; D is unclear. This sequence was found in an adult in good health. CDR3 DNA: TGTGCCAGCAGCCGGGATAATGAAAAACTGTTTTTT. As protein: CASSRDNEKLFF.